This TCR beta chain emerged from a study of vaccination effects on CD4 cells after COVID-19. With the ViraFEST assay, the study expanded antigen-specific CD4+ T cells using viral peptide pools, then sequenced them. Scientists isolated CD4+ T cells after a roughly 9-day culture period ended. No vaccinee had earlier SARS-CoV-2 infection, and nucleocapsid antibodies were negative. Clones were read by immunoSEQ multiplex PCR, and TCRdb kept only the in-frame ones, dropping some. The table has roughly 65,000 clones, around 77% seen once. Trimming left V 0 bases short and J 1 base short, with 9 bases between. This CDR3 has 15 amino acids. Germline lookup yields CDR1 MNHEY and CDR2 SVGAGI. A single count supports this clone. Its antigen remains unknown.

The specimen comprised CD4+ T cells from PBMCs cultured with HCoV-NL63 spike peptides, sampled before COVID-19 vaccination. The chain combines TRBV6-5 with TRBJ2-5; D gene uncertain. This receptor was obtained from a human donor who received a COVID-19 vaccine. The CDR3, as DNA: TGTGCCAGCAGTTACTCCTGGCAGATCCAAGAGACCCAGTACTTC. This sequence encodes CASSYSWQIQETQYF.